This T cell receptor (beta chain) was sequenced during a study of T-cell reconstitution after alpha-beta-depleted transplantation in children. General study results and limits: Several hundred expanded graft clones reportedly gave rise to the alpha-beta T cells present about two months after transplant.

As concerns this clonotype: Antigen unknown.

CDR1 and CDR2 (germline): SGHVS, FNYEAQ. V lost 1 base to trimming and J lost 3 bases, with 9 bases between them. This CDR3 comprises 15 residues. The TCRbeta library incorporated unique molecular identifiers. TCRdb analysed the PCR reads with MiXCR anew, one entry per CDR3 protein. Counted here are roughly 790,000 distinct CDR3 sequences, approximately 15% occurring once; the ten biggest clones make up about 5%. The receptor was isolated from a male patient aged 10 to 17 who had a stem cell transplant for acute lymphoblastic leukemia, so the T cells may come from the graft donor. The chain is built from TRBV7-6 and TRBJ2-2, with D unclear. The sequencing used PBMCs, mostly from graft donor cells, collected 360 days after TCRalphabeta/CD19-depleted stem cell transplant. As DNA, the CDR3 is TGTGCCAGCAGCTTAGTCACTGTTGACACCGGGGAGCTGTTTTTT. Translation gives CASSLVTVDTGELFF. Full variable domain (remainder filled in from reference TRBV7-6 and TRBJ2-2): GAGVSQSPRYKVTKRGQDVALRCDPISGHVSLYWYRQALGQGPEFLTYFNYEAQQDKSGLPNDRFSAERPEGSISTLTIQRTEQRDSAMYRCASSLVTVDTGELFFGEGSRLTVL.